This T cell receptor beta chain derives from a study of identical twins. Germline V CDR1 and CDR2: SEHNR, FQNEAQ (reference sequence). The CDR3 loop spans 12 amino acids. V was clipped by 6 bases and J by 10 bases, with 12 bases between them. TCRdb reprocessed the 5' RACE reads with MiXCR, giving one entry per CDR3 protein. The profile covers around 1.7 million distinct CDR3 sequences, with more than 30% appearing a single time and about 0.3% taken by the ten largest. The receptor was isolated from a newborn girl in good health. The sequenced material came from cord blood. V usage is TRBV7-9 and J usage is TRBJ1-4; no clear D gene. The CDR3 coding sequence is TGTGCCAGCAGTCCCCAGTCCGGAAAACTGTTTTTT. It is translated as CASSPQSGKLFF.